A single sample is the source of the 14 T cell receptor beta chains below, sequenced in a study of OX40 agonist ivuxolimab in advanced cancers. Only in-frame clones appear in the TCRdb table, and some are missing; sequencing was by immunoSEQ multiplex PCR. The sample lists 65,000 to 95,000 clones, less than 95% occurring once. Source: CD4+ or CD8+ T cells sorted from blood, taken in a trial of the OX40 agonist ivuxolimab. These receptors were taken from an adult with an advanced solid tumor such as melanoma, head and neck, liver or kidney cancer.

The chain's CDR3 is CASSPTGGGSYNEQFF. DNA of the CDR3: TGTGCCAGCTCACCCACGGGGGGCGGCTCCTACAATGAGCAGTTCTTC. The rearrangement links TRBV18 to TRBJ2-1, with TRBD2 as a possible D gene (7 bases). This CDR3 region has 16 residues. Germline V gene lookup returns CDR1 KGHSH and CDR2 LQKENI. Trimming took 3 bases from V and 0 from J, leaving 12 bases between them.

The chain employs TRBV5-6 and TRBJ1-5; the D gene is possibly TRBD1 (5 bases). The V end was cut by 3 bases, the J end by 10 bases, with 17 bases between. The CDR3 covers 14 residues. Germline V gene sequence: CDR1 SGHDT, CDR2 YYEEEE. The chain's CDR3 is CASSWWGGTPPQHF. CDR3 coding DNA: TGTGCCAGCAGCTGGTGGGGGGGTACCCCCCCCCAGCATTTT.

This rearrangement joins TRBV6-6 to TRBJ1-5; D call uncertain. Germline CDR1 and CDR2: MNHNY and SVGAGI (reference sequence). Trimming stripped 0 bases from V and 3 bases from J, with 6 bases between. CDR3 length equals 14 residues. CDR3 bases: TGTGCCAGCAGTTACTCGGGAGTCAATCAGCCCCAGCATTTT. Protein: CASSYSGVNQPQHF.

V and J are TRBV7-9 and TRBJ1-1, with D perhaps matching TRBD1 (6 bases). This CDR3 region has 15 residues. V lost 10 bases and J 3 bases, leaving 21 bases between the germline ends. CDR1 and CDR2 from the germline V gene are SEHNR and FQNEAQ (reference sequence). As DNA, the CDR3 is TGTGCCACCCAGGGGAGGGGGGGGCAAGACACTGAAGCTTTCTTT. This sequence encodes CATQGRGGQDTEAFF.

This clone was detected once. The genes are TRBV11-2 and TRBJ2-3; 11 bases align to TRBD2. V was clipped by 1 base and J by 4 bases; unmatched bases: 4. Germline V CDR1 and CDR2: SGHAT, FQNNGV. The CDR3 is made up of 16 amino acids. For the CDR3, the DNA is TGTGCCAGCAGCTTAGCGACTAGCGGGGTCCCAGATACGCAGTATTTT. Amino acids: CASSLATSGVPDTQYF.

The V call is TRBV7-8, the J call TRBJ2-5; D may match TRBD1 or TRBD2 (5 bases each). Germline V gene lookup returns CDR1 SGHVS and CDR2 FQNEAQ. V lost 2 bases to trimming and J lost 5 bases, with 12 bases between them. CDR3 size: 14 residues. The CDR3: CASSLRLWGETQYF. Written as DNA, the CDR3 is TGTGCCAGCAGCTTAAGGCTCTGGGGGGAGACCCAGTACTTC.

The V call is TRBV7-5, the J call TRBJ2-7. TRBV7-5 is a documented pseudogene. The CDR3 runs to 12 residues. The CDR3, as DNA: TGTGCCAGAAGCTCGCAAATCTACGAGCAGTACTTC. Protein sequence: CARSSQIYEQYF.

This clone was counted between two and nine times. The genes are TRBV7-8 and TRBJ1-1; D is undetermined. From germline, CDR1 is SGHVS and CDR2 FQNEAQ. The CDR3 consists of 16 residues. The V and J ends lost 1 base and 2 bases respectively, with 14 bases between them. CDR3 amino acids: CASSLDIFGRNTEAFF. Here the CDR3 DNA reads TGTGCCAGCAGCTTAGACATATTCGGTAGAAACACTGAAGCTTTCTTT.

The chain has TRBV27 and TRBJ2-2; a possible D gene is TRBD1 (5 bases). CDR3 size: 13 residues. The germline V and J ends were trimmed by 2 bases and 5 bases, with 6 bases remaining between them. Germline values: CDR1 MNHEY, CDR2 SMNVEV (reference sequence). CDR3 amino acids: CASSLRQTGELFF. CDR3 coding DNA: TGTGCCAGCAGTTTAAGACAGACCGGGGAGCTGTTTTTT.

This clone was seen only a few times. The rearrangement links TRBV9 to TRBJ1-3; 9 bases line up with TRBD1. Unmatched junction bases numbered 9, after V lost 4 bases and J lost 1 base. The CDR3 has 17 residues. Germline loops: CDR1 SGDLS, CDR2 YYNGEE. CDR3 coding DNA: TGTGCCAGCAGCCACAAACCGGGACAGGGTTCTGGAAACACCATATATTTT. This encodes CASSHKPGQGSGNTIYF. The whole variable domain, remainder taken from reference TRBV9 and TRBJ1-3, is DSGVTQTPKHLITATGQRVTLRCSPRSGDLSVYWYQQSLDQGLQFLIQYYNGEERAKGNILERFSAQQFPDLHSELNLSSLELGDSALYFCASSHKPGQGSGNTIYFGEGSWLTVV.

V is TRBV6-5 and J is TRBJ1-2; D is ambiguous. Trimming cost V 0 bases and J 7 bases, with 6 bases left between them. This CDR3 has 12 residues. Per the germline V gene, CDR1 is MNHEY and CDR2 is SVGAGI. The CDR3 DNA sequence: TGTGCCAGCAGTTACTCGGGCGGTGGCTACACCTTC. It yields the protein CASSYSGGGYTF.

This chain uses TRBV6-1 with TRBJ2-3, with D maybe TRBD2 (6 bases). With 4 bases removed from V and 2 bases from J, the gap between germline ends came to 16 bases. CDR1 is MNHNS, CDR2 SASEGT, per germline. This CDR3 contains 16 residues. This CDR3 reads CASSASGDFFTDTQYF. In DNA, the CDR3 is TGTGCCAGCAGTGCCTCGGGGGACTTCTTCACAGATACGCAGTATTTT.

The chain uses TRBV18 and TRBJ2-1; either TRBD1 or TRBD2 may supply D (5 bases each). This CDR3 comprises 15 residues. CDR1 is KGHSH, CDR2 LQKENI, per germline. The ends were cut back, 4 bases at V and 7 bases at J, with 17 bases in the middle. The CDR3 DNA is TGTGCCAGCTCACTCGAGGGGCCTCCGCGAAATGAGCAGTTCTTC. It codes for CASSLEGPPRNEQFF. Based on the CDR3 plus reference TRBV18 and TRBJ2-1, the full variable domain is NAGVMQNPRHLVRRRGQEARLRCSPMKGHSHVYWYRQLPEEGLKFMVYLQKENIIDESGMPKERFSAEFPKEGPSILRIQQVVRGDSAAYFCASSLEGPPRNEQFFGPGTRLTVL.

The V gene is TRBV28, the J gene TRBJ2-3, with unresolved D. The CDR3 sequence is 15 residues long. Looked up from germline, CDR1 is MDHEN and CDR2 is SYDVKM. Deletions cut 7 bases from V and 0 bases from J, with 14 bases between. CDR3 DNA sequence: TGTGCCAGCAATACCCCGGACGGAAGCACAGATACGCAGTATTTT. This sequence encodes CASNTPDGSTDTQYF.